These T cell receptor beta chains were read from a single sample in a study of cytomegalovirus exposure and HLA in healthy donors. The method was immunoSEQ multiplex PCR; TCRdb's version includes in-frame clones alone and lacks a portion of them. The table records about 98,000 clones, roughly nine tenths of them present only once. Sequenced input: PBMCs. Receptor source: a woman in her 30s in good health and CMV-seronegative. Each CDR3 is given without its conserved first and last residue.

cdr3_aa	v_call	j_call
ASSQETGLKNIQY	TRBV28	TRBJ2-4
ASSSRRWGLSTDTQY	TRBV11-2	TRBJ2-3
ASSRYLQPNEKLF	TRBV13	TRBJ1-4
ASSFRQGAGEKLF	TRBV5-1	TRBJ1-4
SVVLAVETQY	TRBV29-1	TRBJ2-5
ASSVASAGTGELF	TRBV9	TRBJ2-2
ASSLELTGLSGNTIY	TRBV5-4	TRBJ1-3
ASSGRGTGLNTEAF	TRBV19	TRBJ1-1
ASSLKGGAGQPQH	TRBV7-9	TRBJ1-5
ASRNTEAF	TRBV6-6	TRBJ1-1
ASSYPTSGTNEQF	TRBV6-5	TRBJ2-1
ASSPVAGQETQY	TRBV11-2	TRBJ2-5
ASSLRSGQGTEAF	TRBV7-2	TRBJ1-1
ASSPLTVNTEAF	TRBV18	TRBJ1-1
ASTPAGTGDQPQH	TRBV25-1	TRBJ1-5
ASSTLQGYYGYT	TRBV28	TRBJ1-2
ASGTRTGYNEKLF	TRBV28	TRBJ1-4
SVAGPGPTDTQY	TRBV29-1	TRBJ2-3
ASSINWGGGEQF	TRBV2	TRBJ2-1
ASSPIPGRNGNTIY	TRBV23-1	TRBJ1-3
ASSLSDTQY	TRBV5-6	TRBJ2-3
ASSRGSIAYEQY	TRBV9	TRBJ2-7
ASGELAGVIQY	TRBV27	TRBJ2-4
ASSLARGEQY	TRBV7-8	TRBJ2-7
ASSLGLNTEAF	TRBV11-3	TRBJ1-1
ASSWARRDSSAF	TRBV6-6	TRBJ1-1
ASGSPLTSGILAKNIQY	TRBV12-5	TRBJ2-4
ASSLRQGLIEKLF	TRBV5-1	TRBJ1-4
ASSYQGADTEAF	TRBV18	TRBJ1-1
ASSQGVMAGGPGNIQY	TRBV4-3	TRBJ2-4
SAPSEYEQY	TRBV20-1	TRBJ2-7
ASSLPYPGTGSSPLH	TRBV7-9	TRBJ1-6
ASSLGRGSTEETQY	TRBV7-9	TRBJ2-5
ASSVSGGGADTQY	TRBV9	TRBJ2-3
ASSVTGDSYEQY	TRBV9	TRBJ2-7
ASSVGGTDTQY	TRBV9	TRBJ2-3
ASSPDGPGGSYEQY	TRBV7-2	TRBJ2-7
ASSQMSNGELF	TRBV7-2	TRBJ2-2
ASSLDRETQY	TRBV11-2	TRBJ2-5
ASRTAPGTSKF	TRBV2	TRBJ2-1
ASSPRTSGRAMGSYNEQF	TRBV27	TRBJ2-1
ASSSTLGVRETQY	TRBV2	TRBJ2-5
SVKLLDKATYEQY	TRBV29-1	TRBJ2-7
ASSLGLGPGNTIY	TRBV13	TRBJ1-3
ASSQILAYEQY	TRBV4-2	TRBJ2-7
SVWPGQLYGYT	TRBV29-1	TRBJ1-2
ASREAGGLETQY	TRBV7-9	TRBJ2-5
ASSQGGAEQF	TRBV5-6	TRBJ2-1
ASSPRGQGNTEAF	TRBV18	TRBJ1-1
AISVPGGRTEAF	TRBV7-6	TRBJ1-1
ASSSGQGYYGYT	TRBV5-6	TRBJ1-2
ASSRPWSSGGSEQY	TRBV4-2	TRBJ2-7